This note documents a single T cell receptor beta chain sequence. Its specificity is unknown. The source of the sample is a study of cytomegalovirus exposure and HLA in healthy donors. CDR1 and CDR2 (germline): SNHLY, FYNNEI. With V trimmed by 6 bases and J by 0 bases, 2 bases remained unmatched. The CDR3 loop spans 14 amino acids. Primers for the PCR totalled 60 Vbeta and 13 Jbeta. The table came from immunoSEQ multiplex PCR; TCRdb's copy has only in-frame clones and leaves some out. This table holds approximately 73,000 clones, 65% to 85% found once. Findings and limits, study-wide: Accounts indicate the classifier identified cytomegalovirus status with strong specificity and sensitivity. Researchers reportedly found TCR beta sequences accurately predicted most subjects' HLA-A and HLA-B alleles. For presence/absence analyses, sequencing depth was assumed to be roughly uniform across donors. Later genetic work tied a missense DCLRE1C variant to beta-chain V and J trimming.

The TCR sequence derives from a woman in her 40s in good health and CMV-seropositive. Sequencing input: PBMCs. This chain links TRBV2 with TRBJ2-3, with TRBD2 matching 8 bases. CDR3 sequence: CASRKRGSTDTQYF. CDR3 DNA: TGTGCCAGCAGGAAGCGGGGGAGCACAGATACGCAGTATTTT.